This T cell receptor beta chain was identified during a study of long-term antiretroviral therapy in people with HIV. At the level of the study: Of all samples, the earliest predate the 2015 immediate-ART recommendation by about a decade.

This clone was observed a handful of times. The antigen is undetermined. The study, taken as a whole, reports: At every time point, clones expanded before ART dominated the repertoire. CDR3 lengths in HIV samples spanned a narrower range than controls.

The assay, immunoSEQ v3.0, was run at survey level. Per-sample targets for sequencing were about 35,000-55,000 T-cell genomes. Produced via immunoSEQ multiplex PCR; TCRdb's table is partial and in-frame only. In the table there are about 34,000 clones, more than 75% of which are singletons. This CDR3 is 14 amino acids long. V was trimmed by 0 bases and J by 1 base, leaving 4 bases between them. Germline CDR1 and CDR2: MGHRA and YSYEKL. The TCR was taken from a man aged 18-30 years with HIV. Sample: unsorted PBMCs, taken 1.9 years after starting antiretroviral therapy. The chain carries TRBV4-1 and TRBJ1-5; no clear D gene. CDR3 in DNA: TGCGCCAGCAGCCAAGATAACAGCAATCAGCCCCAGCATTTT. Translation: CASSQDNSNQPQHF.